A selection of T cell receptor beta chains follows, all from one sample in a study of identical twins. TCRdb independently ran MiXCR on the 5' RACE reads; one entry per CDR3 protein. The sample carries some 1,600,000 distinct CDR3 sequences, less than 35% recorded once. Sequencing was done on a sample of cord blood. Source of these receptors: a newborn girl in good health. Each CDR3 is given with its conserved first and last residue. D genes are given only for firm matches. Where a row states a size, it is once, few, many or the class of an expanded clone; other rows omit it.

d_call: NA; v_call: TRBV2; clone_size: many; j_call: TRBJ2-7; cdr3_aa: CASRHRYEQYF; cdr3_nt: TGTGCCAGCAGGCACAGGTACGAGCAGTACTTC
d_call: TRBD2; v_call: TRBV20-1; clone_size: few; j_call: TRBJ2-3; cdr3_aa: CSARGTSFATDTQYF; cdr3_nt: TGCAGTGCTAGGGGGACTAGTTTCGCCACAGATACGCAGTATTTT
d_call: TRBD1; v_call: TRBV9; clone_size: NA; j_call: TRBJ1-4; cdr3_aa: CASSVGTGTNEKLFF; cdr3_nt: TGTGCCAGCAGCGTCGGGACAGGCACTAATGAAAAACTGTTTTTT
d_call: TRBD2; v_call: TRBV14; clone_size: NA; j_call: TRBJ2-1; cdr3_aa: CASSQAPSGEQFF; cdr3_nt: TGTGCCAGCAGCCAAGCCCCTAGCGGTGAGCAGTTCTTC
d_call: NA; v_call: TRBV24-1; clone_size: few; j_call: TRBJ1-5; cdr3_aa: CATSDTGNNQPQHF; cdr3_nt: TGTGCCACCAGTGATACAGGGAACAATCAGCCCCAGCATTTT
d_call: NA; v_call: TRBV11-2; clone_size: NA; j_call: TRBJ2-7; cdr3_aa: CASSLVLRGSSYEQYF; cdr3_nt: TGTGCCAGCAGCTTAGTACTCAGGGGATCCTCCTACGAGCAGTACTTC
d_call: TRBD2; v_call: TRBV27; clone_size: NA; j_call: TRBJ2-7; cdr3_aa: CASSFGLAGVNEQYF; cdr3_nt: TGTGCCAGCAGTTTCGGACTAGCGGGGGTCAATGAGCAGTACTTC
d_call: TRBD2; v_call: TRBV4-1; clone_size: few; j_call: TRBJ2-7; cdr3_aa: CASSQGGGLSSYEQYF; cdr3_nt: TGCGCCAGCAGCCAGGGCGGGGGACTCTCCTCCTACGAGCAGTACTTC
d_call: TRBD2; v_call: TRBV4-2; clone_size: many; j_call: TRBJ2-1; cdr3_aa: CASSQAGTSGYNEQFF; cdr3_nt: TGTGCCAGCAGCCAAGCCGGGACTAGCGGCTACAATGAGCAGTTCTTC
d_call: NA; v_call: TRBV20-1; clone_size: NA; j_call: TRBJ2-1; cdr3_aa: CSARVSETQFF; cdr3_nt: TGCAGTGCTAGAGTTTCAGAGACCCAGTTCTTC
d_call: NA; v_call: TRBV10-3; clone_size: NA; j_call: TRBJ2-1; cdr3_aa: CAISETGTFNYEQFF; cdr3_nt: TGTGCCATCAGTGAAACCGGGACCTTTAACTACGAGCAGTTCTTC
d_call: TRBD2; v_call: TRBV28; clone_size: NA; j_call: TRBJ2-2; cdr3_aa: CASSLWAGEDRELFF; cdr3_nt: TGTGCCAGCAGTTTATGGGCGGGAGAGGACAGGGAGCTGTTTTTT
d_call: TRBD1; v_call: TRBV28; clone_size: NA; j_call: TRBJ2-7; cdr3_aa: CASSSQGDMIYEQYF; cdr3_nt: TGTGCCAGCAGTTCACAGGGGGATATGATCTACGAGCAGTACTTC
d_call: TRBD2; v_call: TRBV27; clone_size: NA; j_call: TRBJ2-1; cdr3_aa: CASSLFPSGPSYNEQFF; cdr3_nt: TGTGCCAGCAGTTTATTCCCTAGCGGGCCCTCCTACAATGAGCAGTTCTTC
d_call: NA; v_call: TRBV5-1; clone_size: many; j_call: TRBJ2-5; cdr3_aa: CASSLNTGSEQYF; cdr3_nt: TGCGCCAGCAGCTTAAATACAGGGTCGGAGCAGTACTTC
d_call: NA; v_call: TRBV6-1; clone_size: NA; j_call: TRBJ2-1; cdr3_aa: CASSSALGEVYNEQFF; cdr3_nt: TGTGCCAGCAGTAGCGCTTTGGGGGAGGTCTACAATGAGCAGTTCTTC
d_call: TRBD1; v_call: TRBV20-1; clone_size: few; j_call: TRBJ2-3; cdr3_aa: CSARDQGADTQYF; cdr3_nt: TGCAGTGCTAGAGATCAGGGGGCAGATACGCAGTATTTT
d_call: NA; v_call: TRBV21-1; clone_size: NA; j_call: TRBJ2-4; cdr3_aa: CASSKHRASKNIQYF; cdr3_nt: TGTGCCAGCAGCAAGCACAGGGCTTCCAAAAACATTCAGTACTTC
d_call: TRBD1; v_call: TRBV5-1; clone_size: few; j_call: TRBJ2-4; cdr3_aa: CASSRPGQGPSIQYF; cdr3_nt: TGCGCCAGCAGTAGGCCGGGACAGGGTCCGAGCATTCAGTACTTC
d_call: NA; v_call: TRBV12-3/TRBV12-4; clone_size: NA; j_call: TRBJ1-2; cdr3_aa: CASSLGGTKYTF; cdr3_nt: TGTGCCAGTAGTTTAGGAGGGACGAAATACACCTTC
d_call: TRBD1; v_call: TRBV12-5; clone_size: once; j_call: TRBJ1-1; cdr3_aa: CASGLVRDRRMNTEAFF; cdr3_nt: TGTGCTAGTGGTTTGGTCCGGGACAGAAGAATGAACACTGAAGCTTTCTTT
d_call: NA; v_call: TRBV21-1; clone_size: NA; j_call: TRBJ2-1; cdr3_aa: CASSKVLGTSAGFGLNEQFF; cdr3_nt: TGTGCCAGCAGCAAAGTCCTCGGGACTAGCGCGGGGTTTGGTTTGAATGAGCAGTTCTTC
d_call: NA; v_call: TRBV29-1; clone_size: many; j_call: TRBJ2-1; cdr3_aa: CSVESASYNEQFF; cdr3_nt: TGCAGCGTTGAATCGGCTAGCTACAATGAGCAGTTCTTC
d_call: NA; v_call: TRBV6-1; clone_size: NA; j_call: TRBJ2-2; cdr3_aa: CASTPGATGELFF; cdr3_nt: TGTGCCAGCACTCCAGGGGCGACCGGGGAGCTGTTTTTT
d_call: NA; v_call: TRBV18; clone_size: NA; j_call: TRBJ1-2; cdr3_aa: CASSPGTGADYGYTF; cdr3_nt: TGTGCCAGCTCACCAGGTACGGGGGCGGACTATGGCTACACCTTC
d_call: NA; v_call: TRBV5-5; clone_size: NA; j_call: TRBJ2-3; cdr3_aa: CASSVRPAADTQYF; cdr3_nt: TGTGCCAGCAGCGTCCGGCCGGCGGCGGATACGCAGTATTTT
d_call: NA; v_call: TRBV20-1; clone_size: few; j_call: TRBJ1-1; cdr3_aa: CSASQGAATEAFF; cdr3_nt: TGCAGTGCTAGTCAAGGGGCAGCTACTGAAGCTTTCTTT
d_call: NA; v_call: TRBV6-5; clone_size: NA; j_call: TRBJ1-5; cdr3_aa: CASRNDIQPQHF; cdr3_nt: TGTGCCAGCAGGAACGATATCCAGCCCCAGCATTTT
d_call: NA; v_call: TRBV20-1; clone_size: few; j_call: TRBJ1-2; cdr3_aa: CSARDTGLGGYTF; cdr3_nt: TGCAGTGCTAGAGATACAGGGCTTGGAGGCTACACCTTC
d_call: NA; v_call: TRBV12-3/TRBV12-4; clone_size: few; j_call: TRBJ2-2; cdr3_aa: CASAFASNTGELFF; cdr3_nt: TGTGCCAGCGCTTTCGCCTCGAACACCGGGGAGCTGTTTTTT
d_call: TRBD1; v_call: TRBV3-1; clone_size: few; j_call: TRBJ2-7; cdr3_aa: CASSQGQGANYEQYF; cdr3_nt: TGTGCCAGCAGCCAAGGCCAGGGGGCGAACTACGAGCAGTACTTC
d_call: TRBD1; v_call: TRBV6-4; clone_size: few; j_call: TRBJ1-6; cdr3_aa: CASSERDRGNSPLHF; cdr3_nt: TGTGCCAGCAGTGAAAGAGACAGGGGTAATTCACCCCTCCACTTT
d_call: NA; v_call: TRBV7-2; clone_size: NA; j_call: TRBJ2-3; cdr3_aa: CASLAPSVSTDTQYF; cdr3_nt: TGTGCCAGCTTAGCCCCCAGCGTTAGCACAGATACGCAGTATTTT
d_call: TRBD1; v_call: TRBV7-2; clone_size: NA; j_call: TRBJ1-6; cdr3_aa: CASSLRWDRGGSPLHF; cdr3_nt: TGTGCCAGCAGCCTAAGATGGGACAGGGGAGGTTCACCCCTCCACTTT
d_call: NA; v_call: TRBV20-1; clone_size: NA; j_call: TRBJ2-5; cdr3_aa: CSARVRGRRGFETQYF; cdr3_nt: TGCAGTGCTCGCGTGAGGGGTCGCCGGGGCTTTGAGACCCAGTACTTC
d_call: TRBD1; v_call: TRBV11-2; clone_size: few; j_call: TRBJ1-2; cdr3_aa: CASSLDLRQGNYGYTF; cdr3_nt: TGTGCCAGCAGCTTAGATCTCCGACAGGGGAACTATGGCTACACCTTC
d_call: TRBD1; v_call: TRBV10-3; clone_size: NA; j_call: TRBJ2-7; cdr3_aa: CAISPRTGQGTYEQYF; cdr3_nt: TGTGCCATCAGTCCACGTACGGGACAGGGAACCTACGAGCAGTACTTC
d_call: NA; v_call: TRBV5-1; clone_size: many; j_call: TRBJ2-7; cdr3_aa: CASSSTGISYEQYF; cdr3_nt: TGCGCCAGCAGCTCGACAGGTATTTCCTACGAGCAGTACTTC
d_call: NA; v_call: TRBV13; clone_size: few; j_call: TRBJ2-7; cdr3_aa: CASPRDYEQYF; cdr3_nt: TGTGCCAGCCCCCGGGACTACGAGCAGTACTTC
d_call: NA; v_call: TRBV10-3; clone_size: NA; j_call: TRBJ2-5; cdr3_aa: CAISGGLVSPKTQYF; cdr3_nt: TGTGCCATCAGTGGGGGGCTGGTATCACCGAAGACCCAGTACTTC
d_call: NA; v_call: TRBV5-1; clone_size: NA; j_call: TRBJ2-7; cdr3_aa: CASSLNRGIYNEQYF; cdr3_nt: TGCGCCAGCAGCTTGAATCGGGGGATCTACAATGAGCAGTACTTC
d_call: NA; v_call: TRBV20-1; clone_size: NA; j_call: TRBJ2-5; cdr3_aa: CSARCRRETQYF; cdr3_nt: TGCAGTGCTCGATGTAGGAGGGAGACCCAGTACTTC
d_call: TRBD1; v_call: TRBV28; clone_size: few; j_call: TRBJ2-7; cdr3_aa: CASSPGDREDEQYF; cdr3_nt: TGTGCCAGCAGTCCTGGGGACAGGGAGGACGAGCAGTACTTC
d_call: NA; v_call: TRBV20-1; clone_size: few; j_call: TRBJ1-2; cdr3_aa: CSARGEFGGGYTF; cdr3_nt: TGCAGTGCTAGAGGGGAATTCGGAGGTGGCTACACCTTC